The 19 T cell receptor beta chains in this list originate from one sample, sequenced in a study of T cells in Graves' hyperthyroidism and ophthalmopathy. RNA transcripts gave rise to amplified TCR beta CDR3 regions. Primed by the HTBI set, a first-round RT-PCR was run on the TCR CDR3. MiXCR, run by TCRdb on the multiplex PCR reads, gives a single entry per CDR3 protein. Among about 480,000 distinct CDR3 sequences, roughly 14% were seen once, and the ten largest hold over 15%. The source material was blood. All receptors derive from a woman aged 18-29 years with Graves' hyperthyroidism.

This clonotype appeared a few times. The chain employs TRBV9 and TRBJ1-2, with no clear D. V was pared by 7 bases and J by 0 bases, with 13 bases between. The germline V gene encodes CDR1 SGDLS and CDR2 YYNGEE. CDR3 length equals 14 residues. CDR3 sequence: CASADPGANYGYTF. For the CDR3, the DNA is TGTGCCAGCGCGGACCCCGGGGCTAACTATGGCTACACCTTC.

About this clonotype itself: A much larger clone sits a single nucleotide away, making a read error possible. The conserved final phenylalanine or tryptophan is absent from the CDR3, which likely points to a read error. The J gene is TRBJ2-2, the V gene TRBV5-1; D unclear. Between the trimmed V and J ends, which lost 0 bases and 0 bases, there was a span of 12 bases. The CDR3 covers 17 residues. Germline V gene sequence: CDR1 SGHRS, CDR2 YFSETQ. The CDR3 reads CASSLAKDRPNTGELFV. CDR3 bases: TGCGCCAGCAGCTTGGCTAAAGACCGACCGAACACCGGGGAGCTGTTTGTT.

The chain combines TRBV11-2 with TRBJ2-7; TRBD1 might be the D (6 bases). Germline V gives CDR1 SGHAT, CDR2 FQNNGV. The CDR3 is 16 residues long. The ends were cut back, 7 bases at V and 6 bases at J, with 25 bases in the middle. CDR3 loop: CASTAKPTGPGSEQYF. The CDR3 DNA sequence: TGTGCCAGCACAGCGAAGCCCACAGGGCCGGGTAGCGAGCAGTACTTC. The full variable domain, in which reference TRBV11-2 and TRBJ2-7 provide the parts outside the CDR3, is EAGVAQSPRYKIIEKRQSVAFWCNPISGHATLYWYQQILGQGPKLLIQFQNNGVVDDSQLPKDRFSAERLKGVDSTLKIQPAKLEDSAVYLCASTAKPTGPGSEQYFGPGTRLTVT.

This clonotype was seen more than once but under ten times. This chain connects TRBV7-9 to TRBJ2-1, with 14 bases that match TRBD2. The CDR3 has 15 amino acids. Germline CDR1 SEHNR, CDR2 FQNEAQ (reference sequence). V lost 5 bases and J lost 10; bases outside the gene matches: 7. CDR3 DNA: TGTGCCAGCAGCCGGACTAGCGGGAGGACCATGGAGCAGTTCTTC. Its protein is CASSRTSGRTMEQFF.

This clonotype was seen ten or more times. V and J are TRBV2 and TRBJ2-1, with 13 bases lining up with TRBD2. Per the germline V gene, CDR1 is SNHLY and CDR2 is FYNNEI. The V segment lost 6 bases and the J segment 7 bases; nucleotides outside the gene matches: 9. CDR3 size: 16 residues. Written as DNA, the CDR3 is TGTGCCAGCAGCCCGGGACTAGCGGGACGATTGAATGAGCAGTTCTTC. Protein: CASSPGLAGRLNEQFF. Combining the CDR3 with reference TRBV2 and TRBJ2-1 gives the whole variable domain EPEVTQTPSHQVTQMGQEVILRCVPISNHLYFYWYRQILGQKVEFLVSFYNNEISEKSEIFDDQFSVERPDGSNFTLKIRSTKLEDSAMYFCASSPGLAGRLNEQFFGPGTRLTVL.

Only a few counts were recorded for this clonotype. This chain connects TRBV5-1 to TRBJ2-5; D ambiguous. Trimming pared 4 bases from V and 2 bases from J, leaving 9 bases between. The germline CDR1 and CDR2 sequences are SGHRS and YFSETQ. CDR3 size: 13 residues. Here the CDR3 DNA reads TGCGCCAGCAGCCCACTACAACAAGAGACCCAGTACTTC. Protein sequence: CASSPLQQETQYF.

In this sample, this clonotype turned up many times. The rearrangement joins TRBV5-6 to TRBJ2-7; D is possibly TRBD1 (6 bases). Per germline, CDR1 SGHDT and CDR2 YYEEEE. V gave up 2 bases and J gave up 0 bases, with 12 bases separating them. The CDR3 contains 15 residues. For the CDR3, the DNA is TGTGCCAGCAGCTTCCGGGACACCTACTCCTACGAGCAGTACTTC. This gives the protein CASSFRDTYSYEQYF.

Ten or more counts support this clonotype. The chain has TRBV4-1 and TRBJ2-5, with 8 positions matching TRBD2. CDR3 length: 17 amino acids. Germline CDR1 is MGHRA and CDR2 is YSYEKL. Trimming removed 7 bases from V and 4 bases from J; junction bases left unmatched: 17. The CDR3: CASTRSAESGRGETQYF. In DNA form, the CDR3 reads TGCGCCAGCACGCGTTCAGCCGAAAGCGGGAGAGGAGAGACCCAGTACTTC.

This clonotype was observed many times. V gene TRBV11-1 combines with J gene TRBJ2-5; D perhaps matches TRBD1 (6 bases). Trimming pared 4 bases from V and 2 bases from J, leaving 14 bases between. The CDR3 spans 15 residues. Germline-derived CDR1 and CDR2 are SGHAT and FQDESV (reference sequence). DNA for the CDR3: TGTGCCAGCAGCTCACAACCGGGACAACAAGAGACCCAGTACTTC. This gives the protein CASSSQPGQQETQYF.

There are many counts of this clonotype. This chain uses TRBV12-3 or TRBV12-4 with TRBJ2-2, with a weak D call TRBD2 (5 bases). The length of the CDR3 is 16 residues. V was shortened by 5 bases and J by 7 bases, with 20 bases between the two germline ends. The CDR3 loop is CASSKGPGPGGGELFF. The CDR3 coding sequence is TGTGCCAGCAGTAAGGGCCCCGGGCCCGGAGGCGGGGAGCTGTTTTTT.

This clonotype has ten or more counts. The V gene is TRBV15, the J gene TRBJ2-5, with D perhaps matching TRBD1 or TRBD2 (6 bases each). V gave up 0 bases and J gave up 5 bases, with 22 bases separating them. Germline assignment: CDR1 LNHNV and CDR2 YYDKDF (reference sequence). This CDR3 region has 18 residues. CDR3 sequence: CATSRDLGGGWGGETQYF. The CDR3 DNA follows: TGTGCCACCAGCAGAGATCTCGGAGGGGGATGGGGTGGGGAGACCCAGTACTTC.

In this sample, this clonotype turned up a few times. This chain links TRBV19 with TRBJ2-4; 11 nucleotides agree with TRBD1. Trimming took 6 bases from V and 6 from J; bases not matched to a gene: 4. The CDR3 loop spans 14 amino acids. Germline V lookup: CDR1 LNHDA, CDR2 SQIVND (reference sequence). CDR3 nucleotide sequence: TGTGCCAGTAGCGGGGACAGGGGGAGAAACATTCAGTACTTC. It encodes CASSGDRGRNIQYF. Full variable domain (rest looked up from reference TRBV19 and TRBJ2-4): DGGITQSPKYLFRKEGQNVTLSCEQNLNHDAMYWYRQDPGQGLRLIYYSQIVNDFQKGDIAEGYSVSREKKESFPLTVTSAQKNPTAFYLCASSGDRGRNIQYFGAGTRLSVL.

This clonotype was recorded at least ten times. The rearrangement uses TRBV3-1 and TRBJ2-1, with 11 bases that match TRBD2. The junction had 4 bases not matched to a gene; V was cut back by 4 bases and J by 5 bases. This CDR3 has 15 amino acids. The germline V gene has CDR1 LGHDT and CDR2 YNNKEL (reference sequence). This CDR3 is CASSPPGLADNEQFF. The CDR3 region has the DNA TGTGCCAGCAGCCCCCCGGGACTAGCGGACAATGAGCAGTTCTTC.

This clonotype appeared many times. The chain joins TRBV5-6 to TRBJ2-3; 10 bases agree with TRBD1. V gave up 4 bases and J gave up 4 bases; unmatched junction bases: 6. This CDR3 has 15 residues. CDR1 and CDR2 from the germline V gene are SGHDT and YYEEEE. DNA for the CDR3: TGTGCCAGCAGCACCGGGACAGGGGTACCAGATACGCAGTATTTT. Its translation is CASSTGTGVPDTQYF.

As to this clonotype: A read error may be the cause here, since a much bigger clone is one base away. This chain links TRBV11-3 with TRBJ2-1; D uncertain. Germline loops: CDR1 SGHNT, CDR2 YENEEA. The CDR3 runs 13 residues. In DNA form, the CDR3 reads TGTGCCAGCAGCTTATTTGCAGAGGATGAGCAGTCCTTC. It codes for CASSLFAEDEQSF.

This chain links TRBV20-1 with TRBJ2-3; D is ambiguous. The V gene lost 0 bases and the J gene lost 6 bases, with 7 bases spanning the gap. Germline CDR1 DFQATT, CDR2 SNEGSKA (reference sequence). The CDR3 consists of 12 residues. The CDR3 here is CSARDPPDTQYF. The CDR3, as DNA: TGCAGTGCTAGAGATCCACCCGATACGCAGTATTTT.

A few counts support this clonotype. The CDR3 DNA is TGCAGCGTAGGACAGGGGGCAGGCACTGAAGCTTTCTTT. Residues: CSVGQGAGTEAFF. The chain uses TRBV29-1 and TRBJ1-1, with 11 nucleotides matching TRBD1. Germline CDR1 SQVTM, CDR2 ANQGSEA. The CDR3 consists of 13 residues. The ends lost 6 bases at V and 4 bases at J; junction bases unmatched: 4.

In its sample, this clonotype was seen a few times. The V call is TRBV15, the J call TRBJ1-5; TRBD1 agrees at 8 bases. The CDR3 length is 15 residues. Per germline, CDR1 LNHNV and CDR2 YYDKDF (reference sequence). After removal of 0 bases from V and 6 bases from J, the junction contained 4 bases not matched to a gene. As DNA, the CDR3 is TGTGCCACCAGCAGAGACAGGGGGCTGGGTCAGCCCCAGCATTTT. Its translation: CATSRDRGLGQPQHF.

There are many counts of this clonotype. The V gene is TRBV12-3 or TRBV12-4, the J gene TRBJ1-1; possible D gene TRBD1, 5 bases. Trimming stripped 7 bases from V and 4 bases from J, with 16 bases between. The length of the CDR3 is 14 residues. The CDR3, as DNA: TGTGCCAGCACCTTGGGGGGATCGGGCACTGAAGCTTTCTTT. Translated: CASTLGGSGTEAFF.